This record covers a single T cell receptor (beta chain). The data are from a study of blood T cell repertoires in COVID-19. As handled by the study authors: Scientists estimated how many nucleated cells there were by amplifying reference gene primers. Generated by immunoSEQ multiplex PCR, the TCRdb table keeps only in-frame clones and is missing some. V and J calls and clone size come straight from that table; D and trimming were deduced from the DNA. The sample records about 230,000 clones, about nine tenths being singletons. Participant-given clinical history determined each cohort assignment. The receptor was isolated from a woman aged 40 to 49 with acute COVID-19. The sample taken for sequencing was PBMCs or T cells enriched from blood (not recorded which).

The CDR3, as DNA: TGCGCCAGCAGCTTGGTAGGGACAGCCTACAATGAGCAGTTCTTC. This sequence encodes CASSLVGTAYNEQFF. J is TRBJ2-1 and V is TRBV5-1, with TRBD1 identical over 7 bases. The V and J ends lost 0 bases and 2 bases, in that order; junction bases with no gene match: 2. Germline lookup yields CDR1 SGHRS and CDR2 YFSETQ. This CDR3 comprises 15 residues. Together with reference TRBV5-1 and TRBJ2-1, the CDR3 gives the full variable domain: KAGVTQTPRYLIKTRGQQVTLSCSPISGHRSVSWYQQTPGQGLQFLFEYFSETQRNKGNFPGRFSGRQFSNSRSEMNVSTLELGDSALYLCASSLVGTAYNEQFFGPGTRLTVL.